The 10 T cell receptor beta chains reported below all come from one sample, sequenced in a study of blood T cell repertoires in COVID-19. Method: immunoSEQ multiplex PCR; TCRdb's copy keeps in-frame clones and lacks some. Here the sample spans about 240,000 clones, roughly 80% being singletons. Sequenced input: peripheral blood. The source of these receptors is a woman older than 75 with acute or convalescent COVID-19.

This clone has a single count. The rearrangement links TRBV5-1 to TRBJ1-2; a weak D match, TRBD1 (6 bases). V lost 2 bases to trimming and J lost 8 bases, with 22 bases between them. The V gene's germline CDR1 is SGHRS and CDR2 YFSETQ. The CDR3 loop spans 16 amino acids. CDR3 residues: CASSLRKAGESGGYTF. The CDR3 DNA follows: TGCGCCAGCAGCTTAAGAAAGGCAGGGGAATCAGGAGGCTACACCTTC.

The J gene is TRBJ1-3, the V gene TRBV6-1; TRBD1 matches 7 bases. With 4 bases clipped from V and 0 bases from J, the junction kept 6 bases outside the gene matches. This CDR3 spans 16 amino acids. Germline V CDR1 and CDR2: MNHNS, SASEGT. In DNA form, the CDR3 reads TGTGCCAGCAGTGTAGGACAGGCCCACTCTGGAAACACCATATATTTT. It codes for CASSVGQAHSGNTIYF.

The V and J genes are TRBV7-2 and TRBJ1-1; 7 bases are a match to TRBD1. Germline V CDR1 and CDR2: SGHTA, FQGNSA. The junction had 8 bases not matched to a gene; V was cut back by 4 bases and J by 0 bases. The CDR3 consists of 16 residues. The chain's CDR3 is CASSSVGQALNTEAFF. For the CDR3, the DNA is TGTGCCAGCAGCTCGGTCGGACAGGCTTTGAACACTGAAGCTTTCTTT.

The chain has TRBV27 and TRBJ1-5; 7 bases agree with TRBD1. The CDR3 runs to 15 residues. The ends lost 6 bases at V and 6 bases at J; junction bases unmatched: 11. Germline V gene lookup returns CDR1 MNHEY and CDR2 SMNVEV (reference sequence). For the CDR3, the DNA is TGTGCCAGCAGCCGACAGGGAGGCGGCGGTCAGCCCCAGCATTTT. The encoded protein is CASSRQGGGGQPQHF.

This clone was seen a few times. The CDR3 DNA sequence: TGTGCCAGCAGTGCTACAGGGTATAGCAATCAGCCCCAGCATTTT. Translated, it gives CASSATGYSNQPQHF. J is TRBJ1-5 and V is TRBV2, with D possibly TRBD1 on 6 matching bases. The CDR3 covers 15 residues. Looked up from germline, CDR1 is SNHLY and CDR2 is FYNNEI. Trimming took 4 bases from V and 0 from J, leaving 10 bases between them.

The chain recombines TRBV7-9 with TRBJ2-2; D call uncertain. V dropped 5 bases and J dropped 0 bases, with 7 bases sitting between them. Germline CDR1 reads SEHNR; CDR2 reads FQNEAQ (reference sequence). The CDR3 is made up of 14 amino acids. The CDR3 sequence is CASSRTANTGELFF. The CDR3 DNA reads as TGTGCCAGCAGCCGAACAGCGAACACCGGGGAGCTGTTTTTT.

The chain couples TRBV5-1 to TRBJ2-7; no reliable D call. CDR1 and CDR2 (germline): SGHRS, YFSETQ. CDR3 size: 14 residues. The V end was cut by 4 bases, the J end by 6 bases, with 17 bases between. In DNA, the CDR3 is TGCGCCAGCAGCCCCAACTATTTGAAAAGCGAGCAGTACTTC. This translates into CASSPNYLKSEQYF.

The chain has TRBV7-4 and TRBJ1-6; no clear D. There are 17 residues in the CDR3. Germline assignment: CDR1 SGHVT and CDR2 SQSDAQ. V was shortened by 8 bases and J by 0 bases, with 17 bases between the two germline ends. In DNA, the CDR3 is TGTGCCAGCCCCTCTTCGGGGTCGGCCTCCTATAATTCACCCCTCCACTTT. It yields the protein CASPSSGSASYNSPLHF.

The V call is TRBV28, the J call TRBJ1-1; maybe TRBD1 (5 bases). Deletions cut 5 bases from V and 5 bases from J, with 18 bases between. Germline CDR1 reads MDHEN; CDR2 reads SYDVKM. This CDR3 has 15 residues. CDR3 DNA: TGTGCCAGCAGTCCTCCGGGCAGGGCGAATACTGAAGCTTTCTTT. This encodes CASSPPGRANTEAFF.

The rearrangement joins TRBV3-1 (or the pseudogene TRBV3-2) to TRBJ2-1; possibly TRBD1 for D (6 bases). CDR1 and CDR2 from the germline V gene are LGHDT and YNNKEL (reference sequence). CDR3 length: 14 amino acids. V lost 3 bases to trimming and J lost 2 bases, with 8 bases between them. CDR3: CASSQRTAYNEQFF. DNA for the CDR3: TGTGCCAGCAGCCAGAGGACAGCCTACAATGAGCAGTTCTTC.